This record covers a single T cell receptor beta chain. Its antigen is unknown. These data come from a study of vaccination and CD4 T cells after COVID-19. Study-level background: Four females and six males made up the convalescents, with two Hispanic.

Oncomine TCR Beta short-read sequencing was applied to DNA from cultured CD4+ T cells. From the PCR reads, TCRdb called clonotypes with MiXCR, one entry per CDR3 protein. The table lists around 10,000 distinct CDR3 sequences, 48% of them singletons. Regarding treatment: approximately 9-day PBMC culture with coronavirus spike peptide pools or control peptides (ViraFEST assay). The sequenced sample was CD4+ T cells from blood, cultured in vitro. This receptor was obtained from a human donor who had recovered from COVID-19.

Here the CDR3 reads CARSLANGYNEQFF. CDR3 nucleotide sequence: TGTGCCAGAAGCTTGGCTAACGGATACAATGAGCAGTTCTTC. The chain combines TRBV5-3 with TRBJ2-1, with D hard to call. TRBV5-3 is an ORF for which the function is uncertain. V was cut by 0 bases and J by 4 bases, with 8 bases left in between. The CDR3 is 14 amino acids.